This TCR beta chain was captured by sequencing in a study of blood T cells in healthy people across ages. A second roughly 7 to 12 cycle PCR used barcoded and J-beta primers. TCRdb recomputed calls from the 5' RACE reads with MiXCR, one row per CDR3 protein. The sample lists some 550,000 distinct CDR3 sequences, under 55% occurring once. The CDR3 consists of 16 residues. V gave up 4 bases and J gave up 0 bases; unmatched junction bases: 9. CDR1 LGHDT and CDR2 YNNKEL come from the germline V gene (reference sequence). The source is a man at least 80 years old in good health. The chain employs TRBV3-1 and TRBJ2-7; 7 bases match TRBD2. Sequenced sample: blood. CDR3 coding DNA: TGTGCCAGCAGCCGCGAACTAGCGCCTACCTCCTACGAGCAGTACTTC. This translates into CASSRELAPTSYEQYF.